This TCR beta chain stems from a study of T cell clonality in common variable immunodeficiency. Findings and caveats of the study: TCRbeta clonality was increased in CVID versus healthy controls.

Donors gave roughly 4.5 to 9 ml heparinized peripheral whole blood. On this clone itself: Its antigen is not known. The CDR3 goes on 3 residues after the read ends, and that part is filled in from the germline J gene.

Data came from immunoSEQ multiplex PCR; TCRdb stores just in-frame clones and leaves some out. The record shows around 45,000 clones for this sample, with no singletons present. Germline V gene sequence: CDR1 LNHDA, CDR2 SQIVND (reference sequence). The CDR3 has 14 amino acids. The rearrangement links TRBV19 to TRBJ1-4, with no clear D. The TCR sequence derives from a person aged 18 to 70 in good health. Sequencing was done on a sample of peripheral blood mononuclear cells. CDR3 residues: CASSMTSYNSPLFF. The part of the CDR3 DNA that was read is TGTGCCAGTAGTATGACATCGTATAATTCACCA.